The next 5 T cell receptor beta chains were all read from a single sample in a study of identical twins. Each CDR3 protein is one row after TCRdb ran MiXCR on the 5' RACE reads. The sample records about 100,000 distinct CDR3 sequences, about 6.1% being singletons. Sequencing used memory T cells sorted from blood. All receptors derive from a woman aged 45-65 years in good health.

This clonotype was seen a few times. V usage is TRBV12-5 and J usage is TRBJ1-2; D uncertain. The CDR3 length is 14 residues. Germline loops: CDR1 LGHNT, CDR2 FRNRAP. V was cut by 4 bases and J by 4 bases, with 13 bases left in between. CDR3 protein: CASGSQDGSYGYTF. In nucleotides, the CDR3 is TGTGCTAGTGGTTCCCAAGATGGATCCTATGGCTACACCTTC.

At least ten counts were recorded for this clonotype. The CDR3 is CAECPGGGYQPQHF. The CDR3 DNA is TGTGCCGAATGCCCAGGGGGGGGTTATCAGCCCCAGCATTTT. The V and J genes are TRBV2 and TRBJ1-5, with 7 positions matching TRBD1. CDR3 size: 14 residues. Losses at the gene ends were 11 bases for V and 5 bases for J; bases not matched to a gene: 12. Germline assignment: CDR1 SNHLY and CDR2 FYNNEI.

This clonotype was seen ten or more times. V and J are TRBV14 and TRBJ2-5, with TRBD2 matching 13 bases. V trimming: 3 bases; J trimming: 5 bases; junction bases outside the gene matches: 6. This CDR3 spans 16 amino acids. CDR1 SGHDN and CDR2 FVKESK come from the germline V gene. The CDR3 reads CASSQATSGRWETQYF. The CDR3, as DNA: TGTGCCAGCAGCCAGGCGACTAGCGGGAGGTGGGAGACCCAGTACTTC.

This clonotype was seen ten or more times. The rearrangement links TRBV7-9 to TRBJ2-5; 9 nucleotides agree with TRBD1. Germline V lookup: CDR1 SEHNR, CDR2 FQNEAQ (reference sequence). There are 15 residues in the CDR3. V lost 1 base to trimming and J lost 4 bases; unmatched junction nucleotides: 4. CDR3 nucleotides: TGTGCCAGCAGCTTAGGCTTGGACAGGGGAGAGACCCAGTACTTC. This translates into CASSLGLDRGETQYF.

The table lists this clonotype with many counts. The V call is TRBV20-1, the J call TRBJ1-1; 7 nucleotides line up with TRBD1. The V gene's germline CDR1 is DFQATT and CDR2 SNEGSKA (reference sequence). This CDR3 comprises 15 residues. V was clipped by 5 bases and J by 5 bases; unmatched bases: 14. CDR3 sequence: CSAVHLQGWGTEAFF. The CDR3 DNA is TGCAGTGCTGTACACCTACAGGGGTGGGGGACTGAAGCTTTCTTT.